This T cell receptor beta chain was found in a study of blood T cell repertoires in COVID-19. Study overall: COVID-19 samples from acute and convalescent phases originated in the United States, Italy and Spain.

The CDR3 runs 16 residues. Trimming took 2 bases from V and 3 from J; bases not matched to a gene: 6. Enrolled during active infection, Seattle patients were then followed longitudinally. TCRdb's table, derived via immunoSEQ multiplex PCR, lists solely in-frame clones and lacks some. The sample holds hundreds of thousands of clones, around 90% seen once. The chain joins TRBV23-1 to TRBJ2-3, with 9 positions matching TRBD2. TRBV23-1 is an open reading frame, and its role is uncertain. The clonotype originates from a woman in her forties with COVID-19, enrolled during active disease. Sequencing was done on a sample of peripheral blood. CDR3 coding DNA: TGCGCCAGCAGTCAAGGCTGCGGGGGGGAGACAGATACGCAGTATTTT. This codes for CASSQGCGGETDTQYF.